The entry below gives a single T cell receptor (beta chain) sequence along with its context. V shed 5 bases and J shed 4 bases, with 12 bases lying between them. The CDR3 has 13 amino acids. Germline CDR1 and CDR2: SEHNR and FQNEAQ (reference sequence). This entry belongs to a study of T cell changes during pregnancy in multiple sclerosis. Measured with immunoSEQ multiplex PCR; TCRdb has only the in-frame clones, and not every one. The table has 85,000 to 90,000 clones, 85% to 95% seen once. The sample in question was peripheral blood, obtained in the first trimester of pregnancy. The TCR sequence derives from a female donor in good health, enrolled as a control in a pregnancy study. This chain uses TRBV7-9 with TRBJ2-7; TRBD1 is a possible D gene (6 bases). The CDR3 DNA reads TGTGCCAGCAGCGATCAAACAGGGTACGAGCAGTACTTC. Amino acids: CASSDQTGYEQYF.